The 20 T cell receptor beta chains reported below all come from one sample, sequenced in a study of cytomegalovirus exposure and HLA in healthy donors. Clones were sequenced by immunoSEQ multiplex PCR, and TCRdb holds only the in-frame ones, with some missing. The sample comprises about 220,000 clones, around 90% of which are singletons, and approximately 1.1% rests with the top ten. The sequenced sample consisted of PBMCs. These receptors came from a woman in her late teens or twenties in good health and CMV-seronegative.

The sample holds one count of this clone. The chain recombines TRBV19 with TRBJ2-2; 13 nucleotides agree with TRBD2. Germline V gene data show CDR1 as LNHDA and CDR2 as SQIVND (reference sequence). J lost 4 bases, V lost 4 bases, and 3 bases had no gene match. The CDR3 has 16 amino acids. CDR3 sequence: CASSKGLAGVTGELFF. The CDR3 bases are TGTGCCAGTAGTAAAGGACTAGCGGGAGTCACCGGGGAGCTGTTTTTT.

This chain uses TRBV7-8 with TRBJ1-2, with 8 bases identical to TRBD1. The CDR3 spans 17 residues. J was trimmed by 8 bases and V by 4 bases; bases with no gene match: 18. CDR1 is SGHVS and CDR2 is FQNEAQ in the germline V gene. This chain's CDR3 is CASSSGVDRGGPEGYTF. CDR3 DNA: TGTGCCAGCAGCTCTGGGGTCGACAGGGGCGGGCCGGAGGGCTACACCTTC. Together with reference TRBV7-8 and TRBJ1-2, the CDR3 gives the full variable domain: GAGVSQSPRYKVAKRGQDVALRCDPISGHVSLFWYQQALGQGPEFLTYFQNEAQLDKSGLPSDRFFAERPEGSVSTLKIQRTQQEDSAVYLCASSSGVDRGGPEGYTFGSGTRLTVV.

CDR3 DNA sequence: TGTGCCAGCAGTTTTGGACAGGGAAGCGATGAGCAGTTCTTC. Its protein is CASSFGQGSDEQFF. J is TRBJ2-1 and V is TRBV27; 8 nucleotides line up with TRBD1. Germline CDR1 is MNHEY and CDR2 is SMNVEV (reference sequence). V lost 3 bases to trimming and J lost 8 bases; unmatched junction nucleotides: 6. CDR3 length equals 14 residues.

The chain has TRBV5-1 and TRBJ2-7; 10 bases are shared with TRBD2. Trimming at V came to 2 bases and at J to 5 bases, leaving 7 bases not matched to a gene. The CDR3 spans 15 residues. Per germline, CDR1 SGHRS and CDR2 YFSETQ. As DNA, the CDR3 is TGCGCCAGCAGCTTCGATAGCGGGAGGCTGGACGAGCAGTACTTC. Protein: CASSFDSGRLDEQYF.

The rearrangement uses TRBV4-2 and TRBJ1-1; D is perhaps TRBD1 (6 bases). V lost 5 bases and J lost 3, with 10 bases in between. Germline CDR1 is LGHNA and CDR2 is YNFKEQ. The CDR3 is 13 residues long. The CDR3 region has the DNA TGTGCCAGCAGCGCCCCAGGGGACACTGAAGCTTTCTTT. It is translated as CASSAPGDTEAFF.

V is TRBV28 and J is TRBJ2-7; 8 nucleotides line up with TRBD1. Germline V gene data show CDR1 as MDHEN and CDR2 as SYDVKM. Trimming at V came to 4 bases and at J to 0 bases, leaving 20 bases not matched to a gene. The length of the CDR3 is 20 residues. CDR3 loop: CASSSLLPGQDLLSSYEQYF. The CDR3, as DNA: TGTGCCAGCAGTTCCCTGCTTCCGGGACAGGACCTACTAAGCTCCTACGAGCAGTACTTC.

The chain has TRBV5-1 and TRBJ2-3, with 7 bases matching TRBD1. The V segment lost 4 bases and the J segment 0 bases; nucleotides outside the gene matches: 8. This CDR3 has 16 amino acids. CDR1 and CDR2 from the germline V gene are SGHRS and YFSETQ. Written as DNA, the CDR3 is TGCGCCAGCAGCCCGGGACAGACATCTAGCACAGATACGCAGTATTTT. Encoded protein: CASSPGQTSSTDTQYF.

The rearrangement links TRBV11-2 to TRBJ2-7; 9 bases are shared with TRBD1. The CDR3 loop spans 18 amino acids. The ends lost 2 bases at V and 7 bases at J; junction bases unmatched: 18. Germline CDR1 is SGHAT and CDR2 is FQNNGV. The CDR3, as DNA: TGTGCCAGCAGCTTACGCATTTCGTCGGGGACAGGGACTTTGGAGCAGTACTTC. It specifies CASSLRISSGTGTLEQYF.

The rearrangement uses TRBV7-4 and TRBJ2-5; 9 bases match TRBD1. The CDR3 extends over 18 amino acids. Germline V gives CDR1 SGHVT, CDR2 SQSDAQ. J lost 1 base, V lost 4 bases, and 13 bases had no gene match. The DNA of the CDR3 is TGTGCCAGCAGCTCCGTACGGCCACAACAGGGGGCCCAAGAGACCCAGTACTTC. Its translation: CASSSVRPQQGAQETQYF.

The chain uses TRBV28 and TRBJ2-1; maybe TRBD2 (7 bases). In germline, CDR1 is MDHEN, CDR2 SYDVKM. Between the trimmed V and J ends, which lost 6 bases and 4 bases, there was a span of 13 bases. This CDR3 comprises 14 residues. CDR3 amino acids: CASRSAGAYNEQFF. The CDR3 nucleotides are TGTGCCAGCAGGTCGGCGGGGGCATACAATGAGCAGTTCTTC.

The V call is TRBV19, the J call TRBJ1-6, with D possibly being TRBD1 (6 bases). The V gene's germline CDR1 is LNHDA and CDR2 SQIVND (reference sequence). The CDR3 spans 18 residues. The V end was cut by 5 bases, the J end by 0 bases, with 17 bases between. CDR3 bases: TGTGCCAGTAGTGACCGGACAGTGTTAAGCTCCTATAATTCACCCCTCCACTTT. Its translation: CASSDRTVLSSYNSPLHF.

V is TRBV10-3 and J is TRBJ2-5; weak D call: TRBD1 (6 bases). This CDR3 has 14 residues. Germline CDR1 and CDR2: ENHRY and SYGVKD. Trimming took off 3 bases at V and 1 base at J, with 9 bases between the two ends. CDR3 bases: TGTGCCATCAGTGACAGGGGCGCCCAAGAGACCCAGTACTTC. Protein: CAISDRGAQETQYF.

The V call is TRBV11-1, the J call TRBJ2-7; 9 nucleotides match TRBD2. The germline CDR1 and CDR2 sequences are SGHAT and FQDESV (reference sequence). V was pared by 4 bases and J by 1 base, with 5 bases of the junction left unmatched. This CDR3 region has 15 residues. This CDR3 reads CASSSTSGPSYEQYF. The CDR3 region has the DNA TGTGCCAGCAGCTCAACTAGCGGGCCATCCTACGAGCAGTACTTC.

V usage is TRBV12-5 and J usage is TRBJ1-2; possibly TRBD1 for D (5 bases). Germline V gene sequence: CDR1 LGHNT, CDR2 FRNRAP. The CDR3 extends over 13 amino acids. V lost 5 bases and J lost 2, with 9 bases in between. DNA for the CDR3: TGTGCTAGTGGTGACCGGGGGAACTATGGCTACACCTTC. Amino acids: CASGDRGNYGYTF.

The CDR3 DNA is TGTGCCTGGACCTCGACGGGACTAGCGGACTACGAGCAGTACTTC. Encoded protein: CAWTSTGLADYEQYF. This chain uses TRBV30 with TRBJ2-7; 11 nucleotides align to TRBD2. The V gene's germline CDR1 is GTSNPN and CDR2 SVGIG (reference sequence). This CDR3 comprises 15 residues. Germline trimming cut 4 bases from V and 3 bases from J; bases unmatched to any gene: 8.

The gene calls are TRBV30 and TRBJ1-5; 7 bases line up with TRBD1. V dropped 2 bases and J dropped 2; count of bases not matched to a gene: 3. Looked up from germline, CDR1 is GTSNPN and CDR2 is SVGIG (reference sequence). This CDR3 has 14 amino acids. The CDR3 region is CAWSITGGNQPQHF. For the CDR3, the DNA is TGTGCCTGGAGTATTACAGGGGGCAATCAGCCCCAGCATTTT.

V gene TRBV28 combines with J gene TRBJ1-1; D is unresolved. There are 13 residues in the CDR3. The germline gives CDR1 MDHEN, CDR2 SYDVKM. Trimming removed 2 bases from V and 11 bases from J, with 15 bases in between. The CDR3 is CASSLRDHRRAFF. For the CDR3, the DNA is TGTGCCAGCAGTTTACGCGACCACCGGAGGGCTTTCTTT.

The chain has TRBV28 and TRBJ2-7; D unclear. Germline V gene data show CDR1 as MDHEN and CDR2 as SYDVKM. The CDR3 runs to 15 residues. V was trimmed by 6 bases and J by 2 bases, leaving 17 bases between them. The CDR3 here is CASSLVGPSPYEQYF. DNA of the CDR3: TGTGCCAGCAGCCTGGTGGGCCCCTCGCCCTACGAGCAGTACTTC.

This chain uses TRBV30 with TRBJ1-5, with a possible D match to TRBD1 (5 bases). The germline gives CDR1 GTSNPN, CDR2 SVGIG (reference sequence). The CDR3 runs to 13 residues. Trimming took off 2 bases at V and 4 bases at J, with 9 bases between the two ends. The CDR3 reads CAWSSKGNQPQHF. In DNA form, the CDR3 reads TGTGCCTGGAGTTCCAAGGGGAATCAGCCCCAGCATTTT.

This clone appeared a single time. At the DNA level, this CDR3 is encoded by other sequences in the same sample as well. The rearrangement joins TRBV5-1 to TRBJ2-6; the D gene is possibly TRBD1 (5 bases). V was cut by 5 bases and J by 0 bases, with 9 bases left in between. This CDR3 has 15 amino acids. CDR1 and CDR2 from the germline V gene are SGHRS and YFSETQ. The DNA of the CDR3 is TGCGCCAGCAGTTTAGACAGCTCTGGGGCCAACGTCCTGACTTTC. Its protein is CASSLDSSGANVLTF.